The source of this T cell receptor beta chain is a study of T cells in Graves' hyperthyroidism and ophthalmopathy (dated by TCRdb to between 2018 and 2021). About the full investigation: Peripheral blood was sampled at the time of initial diagnosis, prior to any treatment. After blood sampling, hyperthyroidism patients were treated with methimazole at a starting dose of 30 mg daily, and ophthalmopathy patients were treated with high-dose intravenous methylprednisolone. Prospective prediction of ophthalmopathy was tested in an independent validation cohort consisting of 18 hyperthyroidism patients and around 17 patients who later progressed to ophthalmopathy. For training and testing, the 110 or so patients in the discovery cohort were randomly divided in a 7:3 ratio. Thyroid tissue and blood T-cell repertoires from about 6 Graves' hyperthyroidism patients were also compared in the study. The paper reports TCR Vbeta CDR3 sequencing of roughly 140 peripheral blood samples: 43 ophthalmopathy, approximately 74 hyperthyroidism and 17 progressor patients. A discovery cohort of about a hundred patients, approximately 45 with Graves' ophthalmopathy and about 58 with stable Graves' hyperthyroidism, was used to find distinguishing TCR V-J signatures. Results the study describes overall, beyond this receptor: Most expanded thyroid clonotypes (frequency above 0.001) were also detected in blood, suggesting blood repertoires may reflect thyroid immune responses. In validation, progression to ophthalmopathy was predicted by the model with around 71% sensitivity and under 85% specificity, a median of around 5.9 months before onset. A 13 V-J signature model separated ophthalmopathy from stable hyperthyroidism, with 87.88% sensitivity and about 81% specificity in cross-validation and 80%/75% in testing. Sample size was not statistically predetermined, and blinding of investigators to group allocation was not performed.

Moderately to severely active disease, a Clinical Activity Score of at least 3, a NOSPECS grade of at least 4, and a duration under 3 months were present in ophthalmopathy patients. Patients with uncontrolled infections, other autoimmune diseases, pregnancy or lactation were excluded. Diagnoses relied on clinical symptoms, serum thyroxine and TRAb, thyroid ultrasound and orbital computed tomography. PBMCs were separated from 10 ml of fresh peripheral blood using Ficoll-Paque density gradient centrifugation. Trizol reagent was used to extract total RNA, and RNA quality was then checked on an Agilent 2100 Bioanalyzer. The TCR beta CDR3 regions were amplified from RNA transcripts. A first-round RT-PCR of the TCR CDR3 used the HTBI primer set with the Qiagen OneStep RT-PCR kit. Libraries were constructed in a second round of multiplex PCR, after which size selection and purification were carried out. Sequencing of the libraries was done on an Illumina HiSeq2000 using paired-end 100 bp reads. The authors' pipeline ran thus. SOAPnuke was used to process the raw data, removing reads that contained adapters or uncalled bases, had a mean Phred below 15, or lacked an exact match to the constant primer or identifier. COPE v1.2.5 was used to merge high-quality paired reads, and clonotypes were defined as unique nucleotide sequences. MiTCR v1.1 was used to align clonotypes to the IMGT TRBV, TRBD and TRBJ reference segments. The analysis was restricted to V-J combinations with a frequency above 0.0001, which together covered just over 98% of the repertoires. A TCS score was defined as the ratio between F50 (clonal expansion) and ExV (chaos), using BLOSUM62-based TCRdist between CDR3 peptides within each V-J. Welch's t-statistics and random forest reduced 450 to 600 V-J features to 13, which were used in a naive Bayes classifier (R e1071). The raw public reads went through TCRdb reprocessing: fastp at Q25, MiXCR clone calling, in-frame beta chains kept. A single entry per CDR3 protein holds the most common genes and DNA from its merged rows. The V and J calls and clone size come from TCRdb's table, not from the authors' own analysis. The table for this sample lists roughly 280,000 distinct CDR3 sequences; about 18% of them were counted only once. The ten largest clones capture around 58% of the sample.

This clonotype was detected ten times or more. This clone's antigen is unknown. Qualities for individual bases were not recorded, and no much larger clone is one base off. Compared with germline, V lacks 7 bases and J lacks 2 bases; bases without a gene match: 6. Taken from cysteine to phenylalanine, the CDR3 has 15 residues. Only the CDR3 DNA stays, 45 bases, in frame from base 1. The germline V gene supplies CDR1 MDHEN and CDR2 SYDVKM. What was sequenced was blood. The rearranged chain carries TRBV28 and TRBJ2-1; 9 central bases correspond to TRBD1. The sequence derives from a woman aged 55 to 70 with Graves' ophthalmopathy. The CDR3 loop reads CASTSGTGTYNEQFF. In nucleotides, the sequence is TGTGCCAGCACCTCCGGGACAGGGACCTACAATGAGCAGTTCTTC.